Here is one TCR beta chain with its context. Its binding antigen is unknown. No much larger clone exists at a distance of one base, and base qualities are not known. This entry comes from a study of cytomegalovirus exposure and HLA in healthy donors (dated by TCRdb to about 2017). General notes on the study: According to an earlier analysis of 450 to 650 of the donors, 150 million to 200 million T cells yielded some 110 million unique TCR beta sequences and roughly 280 Gb of sequence data. Roughly 320 gigabases of sequencing data and 91 million or so unique TCR sequences made up an early release that covered under 750 HLA-typed donors. Of the roughly 400 genotyped donors, 75% to 85% were placed in the genetic ancestry cluster associated with self-reported Caucasian donors. The study aimed to test whether signatures of past pathogen exposure could be identified by cataloging public T cell receptors. The T cell repertoires of 666 subjects were profiled by immunosequencing and related to cytomegalovirus serostatus. In addition to the first cohort of hundreds of subjects, a separate validation cohort of 130 or so different subjects was used. To predict cytomegalovirus infection status, the study brought together high-throughput TCR immunosequencing, statistical association of individual TCRs with disease status, and machine learning. A later analysis re-examined previously published TCR beta repertoires from 500 to 700 donors and added high-resolution HLA genotyping to investigate patterns of TCR occurrence. Rather than using new phenotypic data, the later analysis identified candidate immune exposures from TCR beta sequences and from how often those sequences occurred across donors. An earlier analysis of roughly 600 of the donors used high-throughput TCR beta sequencing to judge whether each TCR beta V gene segment behaved as functional or pseudogenic. Donor age, sex, ethnicity and CMV serostatus were compiled alongside the repertoire data. A later genetic analysis used genome-wide SNP genotypes for about three fifths of the 666 donors, treating that subset as a discovery cohort. Every discovery cohort repertoire had been produced on one sequencing platform. HLA typing included class I and class II loci at four-digit resolution. The number of donors typed differed by locus, with about 629-640 for A, B, C, DRB1 and DQB1, more than 500 for DQA1, 600 to 610 for DPA1, and some 450 for DPB1. Roughly five DR-DQ haplotypes were handled as single units for association and clustering because linkage in the cohort was strong. Among almost 400 genotyped donors of the cohort, an average of roughly 240,000 unique TCR beta nucleotide sequences were sequenced per donor, roughly 20% of them non-productive. Study-wide conclusions, independent of this receptor: Only TCR beta chains were sequenced in this cohort, and the absence of alpha or paired-chain data limited detectable features. In a later analysis, about 16,000 TCR beta sequences were associated with specific HLA alleles at a false discovery rate of 0.05. While some public TCRs were present in many individuals, most TCR sequences turned up only very rarely across donors. The authors suggested that the approach could potentially be extended to other disease states and immunological phenotypes. In a later analysis, the rate of TCR association differed among HLA loci, with DRB1 alleles having the most associated TCRs and HLA-C alleles having the fewest. A further reported finding was that TCR beta sequences accurately predicted the HLA-A and HLA-B alleles for most subjects in the first cohort. According to a later analysis, parvovirus B19, influenza, CMV and Epstein-Barr virus appeared linked to several top co-occurrence clusters. A later analysis found that most CMV-associated TCR beta chains appeared HLA-restricted, with HLA associations seemingly driven largely by CMV exposure. Correlated functional status among segregating V segments might be attributable to linkage disequilibrium, but an unknown experimental factor could not be ruled out. Because HLA typing was missing for some donors at each locus, association tests included only the typed subset. A later genetic analysis associated a missense DCLRE1C variant with V-gene and J-gene trimming of TCR beta chains, and an independent cohort replicated the association. Because counts were too low, about 15 rarely observed V segments, including chromosome 9 orphons, were left out of the earlier analysis of 587 of the donors. In a later genetic analysis, fewer N-insertions in productive TCRs were reported among donors in an Asian-associated ancestry cluster than the 666-donor mean. A cluster of highly shared sequence variants was judged likely to represent a technical artifact of the sequencing pipeline. Some IMGT-functional V segments, including TRBV6-2 and TRBV6-3, could not be told apart with the 87-base-pair reads, so those segments were excluded. When HLA alleles, especially DR and DQ, strongly co-occurred, attributing TCR associations to individual alleles was difficult. A few of the identified cytomegalovirus-associated TCR beta chains were confirmed in vitro to be specific for cytomegalovirus antigens. In a later analysis, HLA-associated TCR beta chains showed more clonal expansion and lower generation probabilities than non-associated chains that were equally common. An earlier analysis of several hundred of the donors showed that most TCR beta V segments appeared in productive rearrangements either about 87% or about 30% of the time, which broadly matched IMGT annotations. The classifier was reported to diagnose cytomegalovirus status with high specificity and sensitivity in both the original and validation cohorts. For the cohort, immune exposure information was limited to CMV serostatus. Presence/absence analyses assumed roughly uniform sequencing depth across donors, an assumption that may not hold. A total of 164 TCR beta chains were listed by the study as associated with cytomegalovirus.

The cohort was made up of around 720 healthy bone marrow donors. At the time of sampling, all cohort members were nominally healthy, though unrecorded immune exposures were likely present. The donor was CMV seronegative and was included in the group of about 350 seronegative cohort members. Each donor provided a peripheral blood sample, and peripheral blood mononuclear cells were used for TCR beta sequencing. The Qiagen DNeasy Blood Extraction Kit was used to extract genomic DNA from the blood cell samples. Library creation used the immunoSEQ multiplex PCR assay. For the multiplex PCR, a mixture combining 60 forward primers for TCR Vbeta segments and 13 reverse primers for TCR Jbeta segments was used. A multiplex PCR assay on genomic DNA amplified the CDR3 region of rearranged TCR beta genes. Amplified TCR beta libraries were sequenced as 87-base-pair reads on the Illumina HiSeq System. Turning to the authors' computational methods: A later analysis counted about 80 million unique TCR beta chains across the 700 or so repertoires, and roughly 11 million of these chains were shared by at least two donors. A nearest-neighbor algorithm error-corrected the raw reads and collapsed the reads into unique sequences, merging closely related sequences to remove PCR and sequencing errors. CDR3 sequences were aligned to IMGT reference sequences to assign V, D and J gene segments. For a sequence to be retained, at least a six-nucleotide match to both a V gene segment and a J gene segment was required. Rearrangements were classified as productive when the CDR3 lacked stop codons and remained in frame with V and J, and all other rearrangements were classified as non-productive. Following IMGT convention, CDR3 was defined as the stretch from the second conserved V-encoded cysteine to the conserved J-encoded phenylalanine. In an earlier analysis of around 570 of the donors, sequences lacking an unambiguous match to a single V gene segment were excluded. An earlier analysis of about 590 of the donors classified V segments as functional when productive rearrangements were above 56.7% and as segregating when the standard deviation between donors was above 5%. To diagnose cytomegalovirus status from the catalog of TCR beta chain sequences, a statistical classification framework was built. A later analysis assigned V and J genes by comparing TCR nucleotide sequences with IMGT/GENE-DB human TR gene sequences. Using the TCRdist pipeline, a later analysis assigned CDR3 sequences along with most-parsimonious VDJ recombination scenarios. A later analysis defined each TCR beta chain by its CDR3 amino acid sequence plus V-gene family, and excluded reads lacking a unique V-gene family. To address suspected cross-contamination and a sequencing artifact, a later analysis removed 550 to 750 highly shared, low-generation-probability nucleotide sequences. A later analysis calculated a clonal expansion index for each public chain from normalized within-repertoire ranks of inferred template counts. In a later analysis, generation probabilities were computed with a VDJ recombination model fitted to out-of-frame rearrangements, and the resulting probabilities were checked against IGoR. In a later analysis, hypergeometric tests were used to score TCR-TCR, TCR-HLA and TCR-CMV co-occurrence, with a repertoire-size bias correction applied to TCR pairs. A later analysis estimated false discovery rates by permuting HLA or CMV assignments 20 times. In a later analysis, co-occurring TCRs were grouped with DBSCAN, and TCRdist sequence similarity was added when clustering was performed within HLA-allele-positive subsets. Repertoires with fewer than 30,000 or more than 120,000 public chains were left out of co-occurrence clustering, as were a handful of repertoires with anomalous nucleotide sharing. In its TCRdb copy, this immuneACCESS table keeps in-frame sequences only and misses some clones. Where compared with another copy, unresolved V genes explain less than half of these, and the others have no known cause. That table is the source of V, J and clone size, and D and trimming were worked out from the DNA. Recorded for this sample are 200,000 or so clones; around 80% of them occurred a single time. The ten most abundant clones make up 0.71% of the sample.

Trimming at the junction amounts to 3 bases on V and 5 bases on J, and the germline ends lie 6 bases apart. CDR1 and CDR2 are drawn from the germline V gene (reference sequence): DFQATT, SNEGSKA. The CDR3, from cysteine to phenylalanine, totals 11 residues. Just the 33-base CDR3 DNA is kept, in frame starting at base 1. This TCR was sampled from a boy between 2 and 10 years old in good health and CMV-seronegative. The chain links TRBV20-1 with TRBJ2-3; no confident D gene assignment can be made. The sequenced material came from PBMCs. Here is the DNA: TGCAGTGCTAGTTCCTTAGATACGCAGTATTTT. This encodes CSASSLDTQYF.